This T cell receptor (beta chain) was retrieved from a study of blood T cell repertoires in COVID-19. Study information: COVID-19 samples, acute and convalescent, were from the United States, Italy and Spain. T cells, B-cell-depleted T cells, or PBMCs supplied cDNA or gDNA.

The CDR3 has 12 residues. V was cut by 4 bases and J by 8 bases, with 9 bases left in between. CDR1 and CDR2 (germline): SGDLS, YYNGEE. In the authors' workflow: The assay estimated nucleated cells by amplifying reference gene primers. The table came from immunoSEQ multiplex PCR; TCRdb's copy has only in-frame clones and leaves some out. That table furnishes V, J and clone size, whereas the DNA furnished D and trimming. The table shows about 170,000 clones, with roughly 86% occurring only once. Sample: peripheral blood. The source of this sequence is a middle-aged man who had recovered from COVID-19. This chain joins TRBV9 and TRBJ2-2; D gene ambiguous. The CDR3 region is CASSLLAGELFF. The CDR3 DNA follows: TGTGCCAGCAGCCTTTTGGCAGGGGAGCTGTTTTTT.